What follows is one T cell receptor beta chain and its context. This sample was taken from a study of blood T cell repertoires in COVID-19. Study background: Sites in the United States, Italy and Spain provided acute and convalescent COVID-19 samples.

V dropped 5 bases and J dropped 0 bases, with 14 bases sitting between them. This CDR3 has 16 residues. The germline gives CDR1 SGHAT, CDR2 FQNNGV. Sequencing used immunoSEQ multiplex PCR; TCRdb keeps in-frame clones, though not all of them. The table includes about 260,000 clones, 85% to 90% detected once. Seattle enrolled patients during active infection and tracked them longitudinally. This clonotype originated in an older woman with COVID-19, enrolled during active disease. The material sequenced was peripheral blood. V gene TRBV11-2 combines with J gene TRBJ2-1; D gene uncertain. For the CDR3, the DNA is TGTGCCAGCAGCCCTCTACAAGCGAGCTCCTACAATGAGCAGTTCTTC. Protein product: CASSPLQASSYNEQFF.